The 24 T cell receptor beta chains presented below share a single source sample, sequenced in a study of cytomegalovirus exposure and HLA in healthy donors. PCR used 60 Vbeta primers and 13 Jbeta primers. Sequenced by immunoSEQ multiplex PCR; TCRdb stores in-frame clones only, minus some. Here the sample spans some 200,000 clones, 80% being singletons. Material for sequencing was PBMCs. These receptors originate from a man aged 35 to 55 in good health and CMV-seropositive.

The chain uses TRBV6-6 and TRBJ1-2; weak D call: TRBD1 (5 bases). This CDR3 contains 12 residues. Germline V CDR1 and CDR2: MNHNY, SVGAGI (reference sequence). V was clipped by 8 bases and J by 2 bases, with 9 bases between them. CDR3 DNA sequence: TGTGCCAGCCAGGGCCAAAACTATGGCTACACCTTC. This gives the protein CASQGQNYGYTF.

V gene TRBV5-6 combines with J gene TRBJ1-5, with 10 bases fitting TRBD1. The germline V gene encodes CDR1 SGHDT and CDR2 YYEEEE. The CDR3 contains 15 residues. V shed 4 bases, J shed 3 bases, and the junction held 4 bases outside the gene matches. Here the CDR3 reads CASSLTGGINQPQHF. CDR3 in DNA: TGTGCCAGCAGCCTGACAGGGGGCATCAATCAGCCCCAGCATTTT.

The chain links TRBV6-4 to TRBJ2-3; no clear D. CDR3 length: 13 residues. Trimming cost V 4 bases and J 6 bases, with 11 bases left between them. Per germline, CDR1 MRHNA and CDR2 SNTAGT. CDR3 DNA sequence: TGTGCCAGCAGTGCCGACTCATCCGATACGCAGTATTTT. Protein product: CASSADSSDTQYF.

The CDR3 nucleotides read TGTGCCATCAGGGAAGACAGGGGACTGAACACTGAAGCTTTCTTT. This translates into CAIREDRGLNTEAFF. The chain is built from TRBV10-3 and TRBJ1-1; 8 bases map to TRBD1. The V gene's germline CDR1 is ENHRY and CDR2 SYGVKD. The J segment lost 0 bases and the V segment lost 6 bases, leaving 6 bases of the junction unmatched. This CDR3 region has 15 residues.

The table lists this clone with a count of one. V usage is TRBV18 and J usage is TRBJ2-2, with D uncertain. Deletions cut 3 bases from V and 4 bases from J, with 3 bases between. The CDR3 extends over 12 amino acids. Germline CDR1 is KGHSH and CDR2 is LQKENI. CDR3 DNA sequence: TGTGCCAGCTCACCCTCCACCGGGGAGCTGTTTTTT. It encodes CASSPSTGELFF. The whole variable domain, remainder taken from reference TRBV18 and TRBJ2-2, is NAGVMQNPRHLVRRRGQEARLRCSPMKGHSHVYWYRQLPEEGLKFMVYLQKENIIDESGMPKERFSAEFPKEGPSILRIQQVVRGDSAAYFCASSPSTGELFFGEGSRLTVL.

This clone has just a few counts. For the CDR3, the DNA is TGCGCCAGCAGCCAGATAGGGGGAATCAATGAGCAGTTCTTC. Amino acid sequence: CASSQIGGINEQFF. This chain links TRBV4-1 with TRBJ2-1, with D possibly TRBD1 on 6 matching bases. Between the trimmed V and J ends, which lost 3 bases and 6 bases, there was a span of 12 bases. This CDR3 has 14 amino acids. Per the germline V gene, CDR1 is MGHRA and CDR2 is YSYEKL.

The chain uses TRBV10-2 and TRBJ1-5, with unresolved D. Germline V gene data show CDR1 as WSHSY and CDR2 as SAAADI. Between the trimmed V and J ends, which lost 3 bases and 6 bases, there was a span of 12 bases. This CDR3 is built from 14 residues. CDR3 in DNA: TGCGCCAGCAGTGACCCGGTAGTTAGTCAGCCCCAGCATTTT. It specifies CASSDPVVSQPQHF.

This clone has more than one count but fewer than ten. CDR3 protein: CSVDSEQFF. In DNA, the CDR3 is TGCAGCGTTGATAGTGAGCAGTTCTTC. The chain recombines TRBV29-1 with TRBJ2-1; D is unresolved. Trimming took 3 bases from V and 9 from J, leaving 3 bases between them. This CDR3 has 9 residues. Germline CDR1 reads SQVTM; CDR2 reads ANQGSEA.

This chain connects TRBV9 to TRBJ1-1; D possibly corresponds to TRBD1 (5 bases). The CDR3 totals 17 residues. V was trimmed by 0 bases and J by 2 bases, leaving 17 bases between them. Germline V gene data show CDR1 as SGDLS and CDR2 as YYNGEE. The CDR3 loop is CASSVGSGRWGNTEAFF. The CDR3, as DNA: TGTGCCAGCAGCGTAGGGTCAGGGAGGTGGGGTAACACTGAAGCTTTCTTT.

This clone was found once. Here the CDR3 DNA reads TGTGCCTGGGATCAACAGGGCGGTCAGCCCCAGCATTTT. This sequence encodes CAWDQQGGQPQHF. The gene calls are TRBV30 and TRBJ1-5; D perhaps matches TRBD1 (6 bases). Trimming removed 5 bases at V and 6 bases at J, with 14 bases between. The CDR3 contains 13 residues. Germline V gives CDR1 GTSNPN, CDR2 SVGIG (reference sequence).

The chain joins TRBV4-2 to TRBJ2-7, with D possibly TRBD1 on 5 matching bases. CDR1 is LGHNA and CDR2 is YNFKEQ in the germline V gene. The CDR3 runs to 15 residues. The ends were cut back, 0 bases at V and 1 base at J, with 10 bases in the middle. CDR3 loop: CASSQEGQESYEQYF. The CDR3 DNA sequence: TGTGCCAGCAGCCAAGAAGGACAAGAATCCTACGAGCAGTACTTC.

The gene calls are TRBV30 and TRBJ1-4; 9 bases align to TRBD1. This CDR3 has 15 amino acids. J gave up 5 bases and V 3 bases, and 7 bases lay outside the gene matches. Germline CDR1 is GTSNPN and CDR2 is SVGIG (reference sequence). The CDR3 spells CAWSRTGAKNEKLFF. In DNA, the CDR3 is TGTGCCTGGAGCAGGACAGGGGCGAAGAATGAAAAACTGTTTTTT.

The rearrangement uses TRBV7-2 and TRBJ1-2, with 12 bases identical to TRBD1. The CDR3 spans 15 residues. Germline CDR1 SGHTA, CDR2 FQGNSA. Trimming cost V 2 bases and J 7 bases; bases outside gene matches: 5. The CDR3 protein is CASSLPGQGARGYTF. The CDR3, as DNA: TGTGCCAGCAGCTTACCGGGACAGGGGGCGCGTGGCTACACCTTC.

This chain links TRBV7-8 with TRBJ1-5; D gene unclear. The ends were cut back, 5 bases at V and 2 bases at J, with 10 bases in the middle. CDR3 length: 14 amino acids. Germline V lookup: CDR1 SGHVS, CDR2 FQNEAQ. CDR3 loop: CASSPAAGNQPQHF. The CDR3 nucleotides read TGTGCCAGCAGCCCCGCCGCGGGCAATCAGCCCCAGCATTTT. Variable domain in full (rest from reference TRBV7-8 and TRBJ1-5): GAGVSQSPRYKVAKRGQDVALRCDPISGHVSLFWYQQALGQGPEFLTYFQNEAQLDKSGLPSDRFFAERPEGSVSTLKIQRTQQEDSAVYLCASSPAAGNQPQHFGDGTRLSIL.

This clone has only one observation. The chain links TRBV29-1 to TRBJ2-1, with 7 bases identical to TRBD2. Trimming took 7 bases from V and 6 from J; bases not matched to a gene: 9. The CDR3 runs 13 residues. Germline loops: CDR1 SQVTM, CDR2 ANQGSEA. CDR3 residues: CSARAGSSNEQFF. The DNA of the CDR3 is TGCAGCGCCCGAGCGGGGTCTTCCAATGAGCAGTTCTTC.

Comment on this clone: The junction shows a germline mismatch at one end, possibly a read error. The chain links TRBV18 to TRBJ2-6; D perhaps matches TRBD2 (5 bases). Germline assignment: CDR1 KGHSH and CDR2 LQKENI. The CDR3 has 16 amino acids. This CDR3 is CASSPPSLTGANVLTF. CDR3 DNA sequence: TGTGCCAGCTCCCCACCTAGCTTAACTGGGGCCAACGTCCTGACTTTC.

The J gene is TRBJ2-1, the V gene TRBV11-1, with a possible D match to TRBD1 (5 bases). This CDR3 has 15 residues. Germline V gives CDR1 SGHAT, CDR2 FQDESV (reference sequence). Trimming shortened V by 1 base and J by 0 bases, and 7 bases separated the two germline ends. CDR3 sequence: CASSLEQGSYNEQFF. In DNA form, the CDR3 reads TGTGCCAGCAGCTTAGAGCAGGGCTCCTACAATGAGCAGTTCTTC.

CDR3 nucleotides: TGTGCCAGCTCGGGCGCGGGGGGCCTCACAGATACGCAGTATTTT. This codes for CASSGAGGLTDTQYF. The chain is built from TRBV18 and TRBJ2-3, with TRBD2 identical over 8 bases. Trimming cost V 6 bases and J 2 bases; bases outside gene matches: 7. There are 15 residues in the CDR3. The germline V gene has CDR1 KGHSH and CDR2 LQKENI.

The CDR3 region is CASSLAGQNQPQHF. The CDR3 region has the DNA TGTGCCAGCAGCTTAGCCGGACAAAATCAGCCCCAGCATTTT. V usage is TRBV7-8 and J usage is TRBJ1-5, with D possibly matching TRBD1 (5 bases). The CDR3 is made up of 14 amino acids. With 0 bases removed from V and 4 bases from J, the gap between germline ends came to 7 bases. Germline CDR1 reads SGHVS; CDR2 reads FQNEAQ.

This chain links TRBV6-5 with TRBJ1-6, with D unclear. Germline values: CDR1 MNHEY, CDR2 SVGAGI. Trimming removed 5 bases at V and 7 bases at J, with 9 bases between. CDR3 length: 13 residues. The DNA of the CDR3 is TGTGCCAGCAGTGAACTAAGGAATTCACCCCTCCACTTT. Protein: CASSELRNSPLHF.

V is TRBV7-9 and J is TRBJ2-7; 7 nucleotides match TRBD2. V lost 7 bases and J lost 0; bases outside the gene matches: 15. The CDR3 sequence is 17 residues long. Germline V gene sequence: CDR1 SEHNR, CDR2 FQNEAQ (reference sequence). This CDR3 is CASNSFPLAASSYEQYF. CDR3 DNA: TGTGCCAGCAACAGCTTCCCCCTAGCGGCGAGCTCCTACGAGCAGTACTTC.

The V and J genes are TRBV9 and TRBJ2-7, with D maybe TRBD2 (6 bases). The CDR3 covers 15 residues. V gave up 4 bases and J gave up 3 bases, with 17 bases separating them. Germline V gives CDR1 SGDLS, CDR2 YYNGEE. This CDR3 reads CASSSSGDWYYEQYF. CDR3 sequence (DNA): TGTGCCAGCAGCAGTAGTGGGGACTGGTACTACGAGCAGTACTTC.

The gene calls are TRBV28 and TRBJ2-5; D not resolved. The V end lost 5 bases, the J end lost 5 bases, and 9 bases lay between the germline ends. CDR3 length: 12 residues. Germline-derived CDR1 and CDR2 are MDHEN and SYDVKM. For the CDR3, the DNA is TGTGCCAGCAGTCTCTCCGGGGAGACCCAGTACTTC. Its protein is CASSLSGETQYF.

This sequence joins TRBV5-8 and TRBJ2-1, with D tentatively TRBD2 (5 bases). V lost 7 bases and J 4 bases, leaving 12 bases between the germline ends. In germline, CDR1 is SGHTS, CDR2 YDEGEE. This CDR3 spans 13 amino acids. CDR3 sequence: CASRWTGYNEQFF. In DNA form, the CDR3 reads TGTGCCAGCCGATGGACGGGATACAATGAGCAGTTCTTC.